The text below deals with one TCR beta chain. Unique molecular identifiers were carried by the TCR beta cDNA libraries. The source material, 1 to 10 million T cells, gave rise to 510,000 or so cDNA molecules. TCRdb fed the PCR reads into MiXCR, producing one record per CDR3 protein. This table has about 820,000 distinct CDR3 sequences, approximately 53% appearing once. This sample was included in a study of post-analysis software for immune sequencing data. The TCR was taken from a girl aged 10 to 17 with multiple sclerosis. What was sequenced was blood.

The CDR3: CASSPRQGEGKNIQYF. DNA for the CDR3: TGTGCCAGCAGCCCCCGACAGGGCGAAGGCAAAAACATTCAGTACTTC. J is TRBJ2-4 and V is TRBV7-9; 7 bases fit TRBD1. Germline CDR1 is SEHNR and CDR2 is FQNEAQ (reference sequence). The trim removed 5 bases at V and 3 bases at J, leaving 10 bases unmatched. The CDR3 runs to 16 residues.